The 27 T cell receptor beta chains below were found in one sample sequenced in a study of T cells in Graves' hyperthyroidism and ophthalmopathy. Amplification yielded TCR beta CDR3 regions, with RNA transcripts as the source. Researchers ran a first-round RT-PCR on the TCR CDR3 using the HTBI primer set. TCRdb reanalysed the multiplex PCR reads using MiXCR and keeps one entry per CDR3 protein. The data show over 700,000 distinct CDR3 sequences, approximately 36% seen once. Specimen: blood. Receptors were obtained from a woman in her thirties or forties with Graves' hyperthyroidism.

The rearrangement links TRBV10-3 to TRBJ1-1; 12 nucleotides align to TRBD1. This CDR3 region has 16 residues. CDR1 is ENHRY, CDR2 SYGVKD, per germline. Unmatched junction bases numbered 6, after V lost 7 bases and J lost 0 bases. CDR3 sequence reads: CAINPGQGAVNTEAFF. The CDR3 DNA follows: TGTGCCATCAATCCGGGACAGGGGGCCGTGAACACTGAAGCTTTCTTT.

This clonotype was detected many times. This chain links TRBV11-2 with TRBJ1-5; a possible D gene is TRBD1 (5 bases). Germline V gives CDR1 SGHAT, CDR2 FQNNGV. The CDR3 is 14 residues long. Trimming removed 5 bases at V and 5 bases at J, with 13 bases between. The CDR3 sequence is CASSDRGDDQPQHF. The CDR3 nucleotides read TGTGCCAGCAGCGACAGAGGGGACGATCAGCCCCAGCATTTT.

Concerning this clonotype: This clone may be a read error of a much larger clone one base away. J is TRBJ1-2 and V is TRBV7-9; maybe TRBD1 (5 bases). Trimming shortened V by 5 bases and J by 8 bases, and 9 bases separated the two germline ends. The CDR3 length is 11 residues. CDR1 is SEHNR and CDR2 is FQNEAQ in the germline V gene (reference sequence). The DNA for the CDR3 is TGTGCCAGCAGCCCACAGGAGGGCTACACCTTC. Protein product: CASSPQEGYTF.

A few counts support this clonotype. The rearrangement uses TRBV5-1 and TRBJ1-6, with D maybe TRBD1 (6 bases). In germline, CDR1 is SGHRS, CDR2 YFSETQ. The germline V and J ends were trimmed by 4 bases and 8 bases, with 19 bases remaining between them. CDR3 length: 16 amino acids. The CDR3 sequence: CASSRGTALGDSPLHF. The CDR3 nucleotides are TGCGCCAGCAGCAGGGGGACCGCCTTGGGCGATTCACCCCTCCACTTT.

This chain joins TRBV7-6 and TRBJ1-4, with D possibly being TRBD1 (5 bases). The V end lost 5 bases, the J end lost 3 bases, and 10 bases lay between the germline ends. The length of the CDR3 is 14 residues. CDR1 is SGHVS and CDR2 is FNYEAQ in the germline V gene. The CDR3 DNA reads as TGTGCCAGCAGCCGGGGGACTTCTAATGAAAAACTGTTTTTT. Its translation: CASSRGTSNEKLFF.

This clonotype was counted at least ten times. The chain employs TRBV5-1 and TRBJ1-2; D gene uncertain. The CDR3 consists of 12 residues. V was pared by 4 bases and J by 5 bases, with 9 bases between. Germline CDR1 and CDR2: SGHRS and YFSETQ. The CDR3 loop is CASSPEAYGYTF. Written as DNA, the CDR3 is TGCGCCAGCAGCCCGGAGGCTTATGGCTACACCTTC.

The V and J genes are TRBV20-1 and TRBJ1-1; tentatively, D is TRBD1 (5 bases). Deletions cut 2 bases from V and 3 bases from J, with 13 bases between. This CDR3 is 14 amino acids long. Germline V gene data show CDR1 as DFQATT and CDR2 as SNEGSKA (reference sequence). The CDR3 DNA reads as TGCAGTGCTAGACTAGCGGGAGGGGACACTGAAGCTTTCTTT. Amino acid sequence: CSARLAGGDTEAFF.

The chain recombines TRBV6-5 with TRBJ1-1; D gene uncertain. Germline CDR1 reads MNHEY; CDR2 reads SVGAGI. V was pared by 1 base and J by 2 bases, with 11 bases between. CDR3 size: 15 residues. CDR3 amino acids: CASSYLPGTNTEAFF. CDR3 bases: TGTGCCAGCAGTTACTTACCGGGAACTAACACTGAAGCTTTCTTT.

The chain carries TRBV11-2 and TRBJ2-3; D remains unclear. Germline V gene lookup returns CDR1 SGHAT and CDR2 FQNNGV. The CDR3 has 15 amino acids. Trimming took 8 bases from V and 2 from J, leaving 17 bases between them. The CDR3 region is CASGPVTQFTDTQYF. The CDR3 coding sequence is TGTGCCAGCGGCCCGGTTACCCAATTCACAGATACGCAGTATTTT.

The chain employs TRBV12-3 or TRBV12-4 and TRBJ1-5; 7 bases map to TRBD1. The CDR3 has 15 residues. The V segment lost 5 bases and the J segment 3 bases; nucleotides outside the gene matches: 7. The CDR3 DNA is TGTGCCAGCAGTCCCCTACAGGGGCTCAATCAGCCCCAGCATTTT. This sequence encodes CASSPLQGLNQPQHF.

There are a few counts of this clonotype. This sequence joins TRBV6-6 and TRBJ2-7, with D tentatively TRBD1 (8 bases). The CDR3 extends over 13 amino acids. V lost 6 bases and J lost 6, with 15 bases in between. Germline V lookup: CDR1 MNHNY, CDR2 SVGAGI (reference sequence). CDR3: CASRDREGVEQYF. DNA for the CDR3: TGTGCCAGCAGGGACAGGGAGGGAGTCGAGCAGTACTTC.

This clonotype has a handful of counts. V gene TRBV6-5 combines with J gene TRBJ1-2, with D possibly TRBD1 on 5 matching bases. V was pared by 10 bases and J by 4 bases, with 22 bases between. CDR1 is MNHEY, CDR2 SVGAGI, per germline. CDR3 size: 15 residues. The CDR3, as DNA: TGTGCCACCATCAAGGAGAGGGGATTTAGCTATGGCTACACCTTC. As protein: CATIKERGFSYGYTF.

The V and J genes are TRBV5-6 and TRBJ2-7; TRBD1 matches at 11 bases. There are 17 residues in the CDR3. The ends lost 0 bases at V and 3 bases at J; junction bases unmatched: 8. Looked up from germline, CDR1 is SGHDT and CDR2 is YYEEEE. In nucleotides, the CDR3 is TGTGCCAGCAGCTTGGCGACGTGGGGACAGGGGGACTACGAGCAGTACTTC. Translated: CASSLATWGQGDYEQYF.

This clonotype was recorded many times. Germline is not matched at one junction end, which may reflect a read error. V usage is TRBV2 and J usage is TRBJ2-7; weak D call: TRBD1 (5 bases). CDR3 size: 13 residues. CDR1 is SNHLY, CDR2 FYNNEI, per germline. Here the CDR3 DNA reads TGTGCCAGCAGCGAAGACAGTAGCCACGAGCAGTACTTC. Translating gives CASSEDSSHEQYF. The whole variable domain, remainder taken from reference TRBV2 and TRBJ2-7, is EPEVTQTPSHQVTQMGQEVILRCVPISNHLYFYWYRQILGQKVEFLVSFYNNEISEKSEIFDDQFSVERPDGSNFTLKIRSTKLEDSAMYFCASSEDSSHEQYFGPGTRLTVT.

In regard to this clonotype: A much larger clone differs from this one at a single base, so this may be a read error. The chain uses TRBV7-9 and TRBJ1-2, with no clear D. The CDR3 has 16 residues. V lost 4 bases to trimming and J lost 5 bases, with 20 bases between them. Per the germline V gene, CDR1 is SEHNR and CDR2 is FQNEAQ (reference sequence). The CDR3 here is CASSSAPHSRGYGYTF. DNA for the CDR3: TGTGCCAGCAGCTCGGCACCCCATAGCCGTGGATATGGCTACACCTTC.

The table lists this clonotype with a few counts. The chain joins TRBV13 to TRBJ2-2; 10 bases are a match to TRBD2. The CDR3 consists of 15 residues. The V and J ends lost 5 bases and 4 bases, in that order; junction bases with no gene match: 4. Per the germline V gene, CDR1 is PRHDT and CDR2 is FYEKMQ (reference sequence). The CDR3 protein is CASSRSGRSTGELFF. CDR3 nucleotide sequence: TGTGCCAGCAGCCGTAGCGGGAGGAGCACCGGGGAGCTGTTTTTT.

Details on this clonotype: An end of the junction differs from the germline gene, which may be a read error. This chain uses TRBV10-2 with TRBJ1-1, with 9 bases that match TRBD1. Germline V gene lookup returns CDR1 WSHSY and CDR2 SAAADI. The CDR3 consists of 15 residues. The CDR3 nucleotides are TGTGCCAGCAGTTACGGGGACAGGGCCGGGACTGAAGCTTTCTTT. Translating it yields CASSYGDRAGTEAFF.

The chain combines TRBV6-2 or TRBV6-3 with TRBJ1-2; TRBD1 aligns across 8 bases. CDR3 size: 14 residues. The junction had 7 bases not matched to a gene; V was cut back by 2 bases and J by 8 bases. The germline V gene has CDR1 MNHEY and CDR2 SVGEGT. Here the CDR3 reads CASSYRDRGYGYTF. The CDR3 bases are TGTGCCAGCAGTTACCGCGACAGGGGTTACGGCTACACCTTC.

On this clonotype itself: Sequence at one end of the junction differs from germline and may be a read error. This chain joins TRBV10-2 and TRBJ1-1; tentative D call: TRBD1 (5 bases). The CDR3 is 15 residues long. Germline CDR1 reads WSHSY; CDR2 reads SAAADI. The CDR3 loop is CASSYSGRGSAEAFF. The CDR3 region has the DNA TGTGCCAGCAGTTACTCAGGGAGGGGTTCGGCTGAAGCTTTCTTT.

The chain joins TRBV10-3 to TRBJ1-5; possible D gene TRBD1, 5 bases. The CDR3 covers 19 residues. Germline CDR1 ENHRY, CDR2 SYGVKD. V was pared by 6 bases and J by 5 bases, with 29 bases between. CDR3 nucleotide sequence: TGTGCCATCAGCCCTACCCCCGGGACGGCGCAAGGATGGGATCAGCCCCAGCATTTT. This translates into CAISPTPGTAQGWDQPQHF.

This clonotype was observed many times. The chain carries TRBV20-1 and TRBJ2-5; the D is unclear. V shed 1 base and J shed 9 bases, with 18 bases lying between them. The germline gives CDR1 DFQATT, CDR2 SNEGSKA (reference sequence). The CDR3 is 14 residues long. The CDR3 reads CSARGGKPEKAQYF. In nucleotides, the CDR3 is TGCAGTGCTAGAGGAGGTAAACCCGAGAAGGCCCAGTACTTC.

This chain joins TRBV7-2 and TRBJ2-5; perhaps TRBD1 as D (5 bases). V was shortened by 5 bases and J by 2 bases, with 15 bases between the two germline ends. The CDR3 runs to 15 residues. The germline CDR1 and CDR2 sequences are SGHTA and FQGNSA. The CDR3 here is CASSKRTITQETQYF. CDR3 DNA: TGTGCCAGCAGCAAAAGGACAATTACTCAAGAGACCCAGTACTTC.

Many counts were recorded for this clonotype. This sequence joins TRBV6-1 and TRBJ1-5; maybe TRBD1 (5 bases). V was trimmed by 3 bases and J by 7 bases, leaving 10 bases between them. There are 13 residues in the CDR3. The germline CDR1 and CDR2 sequences are MNHNS and SASEGT. The DNA for the CDR3 is TGTGCCAGCAGTGACGCAGGGACCCAGCCCCAGCATTTT. It codes for CASSDAGTQPQHF.

This clonotype was observed many times. The chain uses TRBV15 and TRBJ1-1; possible D gene TRBD1, 6 bases. The CDR3 is 14 residues long. Per germline, CDR1 LNHNV and CDR2 YYDKDF (reference sequence). V was clipped by 0 bases and J by 1 base, with 6 bases between them. DNA of the CDR3: TGTGCCACCAGCAGAGAGACAGGGAACACTGAAGCTTTCTTT. This encodes CATSRETGNTEAFF.

CDR3 protein: CASSAGLAGGPARETQYF. CDR3 sequence (DNA): TGTGCCAGCAGCGCGGGACTAGCGGGGGGGCCCGCCCGGGAGACCCAGTACTTC. The chain combines TRBV9 with TRBJ2-5, with 16 bases lining up with TRBD2. This CDR3 has 18 amino acids. The J segment lost 5 bases and the V segment lost 3 bases, leaving 10 bases of the junction unmatched. Germline assignment: CDR1 SGDLS and CDR2 YYNGEE.

This clonotype was detected ten times or more. The chain links TRBV20-1 to TRBJ1-2, with D perhaps matching TRBD1 (5 bases). Germline V gene lookup returns CDR1 DFQATT and CDR2 SNEGSKA (reference sequence). The CDR3 is 13 residues long. V lost 3 bases, J lost 8 bases, and 16 bases lay in between. The CDR3 sequence is CSASWQGDRGYTF. The CDR3 nucleotides read TGCAGTGCTAGCTGGCAGGGTGACAGAGGCTACACCTTC.

This clonotype was observed a few times. This rearrangement joins TRBV6-5 to TRBJ2-7; D gene uncertain. Germline values: CDR1 MNHEY, CDR2 SVGAGI. V lost 6 bases and J 6 bases, leaving 6 bases between the germline ends. This CDR3 spans 10 amino acids. CDR3: CASRAVEQYF. The CDR3 DNA reads TGTGCCAGCAGGGCGGTCGAGCAGTACTTC.